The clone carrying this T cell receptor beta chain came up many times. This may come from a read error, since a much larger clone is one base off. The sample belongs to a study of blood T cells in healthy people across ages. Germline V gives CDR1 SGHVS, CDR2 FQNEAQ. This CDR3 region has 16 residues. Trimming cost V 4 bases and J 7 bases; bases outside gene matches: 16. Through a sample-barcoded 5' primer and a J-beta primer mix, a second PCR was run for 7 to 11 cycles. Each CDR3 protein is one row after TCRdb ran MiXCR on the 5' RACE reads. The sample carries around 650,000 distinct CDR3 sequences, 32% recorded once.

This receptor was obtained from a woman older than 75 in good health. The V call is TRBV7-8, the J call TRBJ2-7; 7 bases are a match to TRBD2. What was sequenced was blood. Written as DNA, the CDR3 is TGTGCCAGCAGCTCGAAGCTAGCGGTTAGAAACAATGAGCAGTACTTC. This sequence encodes CASSSKLAVRNNEQYF. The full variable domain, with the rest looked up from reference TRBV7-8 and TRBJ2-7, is GAGVSQSPRYKVAKRGQDVALRCDPISGHVSLFWYQQALGQGPEFLTYFQNEAQLDKSGLPSDRFFAERPEGSVSTLKIQRTQQEDSAVYLCASSSKLAVRNNEQYFGPGTRLTVT.